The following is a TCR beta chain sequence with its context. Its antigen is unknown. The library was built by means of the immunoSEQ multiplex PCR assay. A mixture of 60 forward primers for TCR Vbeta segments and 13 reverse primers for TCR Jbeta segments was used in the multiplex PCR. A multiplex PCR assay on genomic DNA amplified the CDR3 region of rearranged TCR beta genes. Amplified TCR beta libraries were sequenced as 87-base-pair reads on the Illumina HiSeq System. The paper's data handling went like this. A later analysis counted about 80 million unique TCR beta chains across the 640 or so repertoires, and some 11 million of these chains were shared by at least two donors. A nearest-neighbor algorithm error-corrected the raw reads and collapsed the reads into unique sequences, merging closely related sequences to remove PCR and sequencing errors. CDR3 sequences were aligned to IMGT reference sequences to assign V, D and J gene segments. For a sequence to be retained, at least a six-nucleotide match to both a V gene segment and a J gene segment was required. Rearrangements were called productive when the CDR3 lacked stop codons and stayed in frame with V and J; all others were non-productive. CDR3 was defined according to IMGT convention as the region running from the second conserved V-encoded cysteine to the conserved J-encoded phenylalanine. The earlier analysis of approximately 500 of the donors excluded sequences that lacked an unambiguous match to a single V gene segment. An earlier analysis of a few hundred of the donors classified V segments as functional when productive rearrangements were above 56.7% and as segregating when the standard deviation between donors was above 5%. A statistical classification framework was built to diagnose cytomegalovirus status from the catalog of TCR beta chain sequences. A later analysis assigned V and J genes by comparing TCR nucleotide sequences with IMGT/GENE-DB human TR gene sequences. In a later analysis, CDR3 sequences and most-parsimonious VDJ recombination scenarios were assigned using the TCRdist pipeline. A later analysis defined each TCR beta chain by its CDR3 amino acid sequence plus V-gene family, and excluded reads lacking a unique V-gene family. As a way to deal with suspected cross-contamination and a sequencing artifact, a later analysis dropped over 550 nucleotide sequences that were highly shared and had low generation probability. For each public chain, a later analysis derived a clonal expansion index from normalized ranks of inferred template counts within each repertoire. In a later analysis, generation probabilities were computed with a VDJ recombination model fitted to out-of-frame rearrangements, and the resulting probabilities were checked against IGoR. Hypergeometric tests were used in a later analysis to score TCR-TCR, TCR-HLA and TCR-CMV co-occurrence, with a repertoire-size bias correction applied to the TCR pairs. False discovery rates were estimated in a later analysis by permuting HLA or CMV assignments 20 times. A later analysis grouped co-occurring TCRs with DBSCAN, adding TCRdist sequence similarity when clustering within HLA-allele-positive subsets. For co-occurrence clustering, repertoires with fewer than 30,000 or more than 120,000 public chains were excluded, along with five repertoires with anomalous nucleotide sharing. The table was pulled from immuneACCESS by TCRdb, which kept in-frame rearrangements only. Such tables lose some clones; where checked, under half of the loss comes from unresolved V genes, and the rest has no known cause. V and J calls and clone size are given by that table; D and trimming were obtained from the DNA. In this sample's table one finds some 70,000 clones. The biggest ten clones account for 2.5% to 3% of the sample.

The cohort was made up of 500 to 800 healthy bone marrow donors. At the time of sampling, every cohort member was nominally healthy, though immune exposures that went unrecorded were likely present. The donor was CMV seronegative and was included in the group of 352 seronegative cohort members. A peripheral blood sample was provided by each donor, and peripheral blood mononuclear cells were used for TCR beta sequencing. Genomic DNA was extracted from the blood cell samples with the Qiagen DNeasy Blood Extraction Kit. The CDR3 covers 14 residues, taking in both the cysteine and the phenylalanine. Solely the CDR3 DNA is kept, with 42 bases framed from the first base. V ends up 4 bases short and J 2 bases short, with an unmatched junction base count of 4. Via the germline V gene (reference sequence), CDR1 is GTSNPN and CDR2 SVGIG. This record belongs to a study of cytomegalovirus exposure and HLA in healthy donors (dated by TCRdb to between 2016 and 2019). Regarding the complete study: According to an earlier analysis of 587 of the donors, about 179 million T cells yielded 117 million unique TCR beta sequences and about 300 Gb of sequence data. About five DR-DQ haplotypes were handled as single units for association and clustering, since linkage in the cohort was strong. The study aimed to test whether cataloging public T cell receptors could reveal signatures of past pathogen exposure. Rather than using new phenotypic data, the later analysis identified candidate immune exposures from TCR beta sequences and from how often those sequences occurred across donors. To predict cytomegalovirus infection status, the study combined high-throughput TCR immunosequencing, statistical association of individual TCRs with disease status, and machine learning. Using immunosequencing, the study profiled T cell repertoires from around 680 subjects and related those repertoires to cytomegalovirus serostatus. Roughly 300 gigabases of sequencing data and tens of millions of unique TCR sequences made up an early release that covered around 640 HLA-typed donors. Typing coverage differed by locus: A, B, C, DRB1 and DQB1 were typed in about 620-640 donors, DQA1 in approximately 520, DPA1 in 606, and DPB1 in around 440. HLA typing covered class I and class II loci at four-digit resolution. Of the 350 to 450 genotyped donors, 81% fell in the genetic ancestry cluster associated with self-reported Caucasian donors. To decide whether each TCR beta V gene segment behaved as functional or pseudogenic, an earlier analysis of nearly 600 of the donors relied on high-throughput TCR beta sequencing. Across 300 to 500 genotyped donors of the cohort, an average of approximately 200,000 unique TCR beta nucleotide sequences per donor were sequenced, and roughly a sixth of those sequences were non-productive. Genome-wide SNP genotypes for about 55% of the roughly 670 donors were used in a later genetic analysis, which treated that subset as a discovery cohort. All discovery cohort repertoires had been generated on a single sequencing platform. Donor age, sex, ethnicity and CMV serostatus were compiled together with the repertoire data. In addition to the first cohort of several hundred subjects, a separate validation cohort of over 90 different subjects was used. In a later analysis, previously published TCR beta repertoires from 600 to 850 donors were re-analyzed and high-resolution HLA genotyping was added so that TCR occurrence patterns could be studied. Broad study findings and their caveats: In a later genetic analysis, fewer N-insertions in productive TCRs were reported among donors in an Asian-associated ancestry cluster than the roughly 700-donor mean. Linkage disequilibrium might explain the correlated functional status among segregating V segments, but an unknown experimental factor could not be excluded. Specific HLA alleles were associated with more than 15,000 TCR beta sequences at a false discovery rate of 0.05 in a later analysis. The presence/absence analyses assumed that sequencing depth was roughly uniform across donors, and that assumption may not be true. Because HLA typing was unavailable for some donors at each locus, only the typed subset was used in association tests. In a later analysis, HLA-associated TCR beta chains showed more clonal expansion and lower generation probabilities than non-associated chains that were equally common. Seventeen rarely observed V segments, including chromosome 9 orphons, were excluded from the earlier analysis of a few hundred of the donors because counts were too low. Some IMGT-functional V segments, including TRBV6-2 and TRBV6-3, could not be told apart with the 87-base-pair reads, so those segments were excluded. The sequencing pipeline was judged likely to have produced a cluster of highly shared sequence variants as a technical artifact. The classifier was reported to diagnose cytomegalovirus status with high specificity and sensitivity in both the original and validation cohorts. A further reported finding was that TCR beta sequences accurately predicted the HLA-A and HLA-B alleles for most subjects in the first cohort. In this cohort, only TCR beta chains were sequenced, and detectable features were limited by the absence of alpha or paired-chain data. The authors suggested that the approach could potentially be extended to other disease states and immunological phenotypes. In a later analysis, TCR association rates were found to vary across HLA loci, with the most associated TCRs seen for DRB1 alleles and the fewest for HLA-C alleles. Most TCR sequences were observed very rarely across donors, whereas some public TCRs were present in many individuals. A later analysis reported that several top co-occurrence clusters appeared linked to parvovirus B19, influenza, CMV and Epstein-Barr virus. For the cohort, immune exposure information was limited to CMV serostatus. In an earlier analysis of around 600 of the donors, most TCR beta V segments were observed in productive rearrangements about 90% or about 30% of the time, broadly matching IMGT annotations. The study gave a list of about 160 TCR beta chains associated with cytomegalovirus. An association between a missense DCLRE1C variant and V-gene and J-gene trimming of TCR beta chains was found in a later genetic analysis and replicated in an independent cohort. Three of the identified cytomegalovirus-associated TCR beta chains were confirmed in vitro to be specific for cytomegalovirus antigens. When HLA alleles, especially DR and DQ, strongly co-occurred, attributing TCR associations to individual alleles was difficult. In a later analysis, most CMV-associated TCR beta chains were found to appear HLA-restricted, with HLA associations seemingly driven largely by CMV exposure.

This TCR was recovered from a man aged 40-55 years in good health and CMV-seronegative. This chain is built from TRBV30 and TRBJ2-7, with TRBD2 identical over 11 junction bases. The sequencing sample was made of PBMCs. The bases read TGTGCCTGGACCCTGACTAGCGGGGCCTACGAGCAGTACTTC. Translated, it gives CAWTLTSGAYEQYF.